The TCR beta chain under discussion was sequenced for a study of T cell responses to AZD1222 COVID-19 vaccine listed by TCRdb under 2021. As for the study more broadly: AZD1222 recipients with second doses at about 4 weeks or about 12 weeks were pooled, because spike-specific TCR depth and breadth did not differ between schedules. A total of approximately 240 trial participants underwent TCR sequencing, of whom 207 had received two doses of AZD1222 and roughly 26 had received two doses of the MenACWY control vaccine. Trial participants were enrolled by age into 18-55, 56-69 and 70-plus year subgroups, with about 150, 28 and 57 TCR-sequenced participants respectively. General conclusions and limits of the study: Participants were mostly white British, with more females than males. The authors suggested clonal diversity may have been underestimated. Nearly half of unique spike-specific TCRs reportedly recognized epitopes outside regions mutated in the B.1.351 and B.1.1.7 variants. The vaccine-associated CD4 TCRs covered the entire spike protein, and the dominant responses fell in regions 160-218 and 743-854. Because no samples from the day 14 peak response were available, repertoires could be characterized only after the peak T cell response. Conclusions about previously exposed vaccinees were limited because only 5 or 6 AZD1222 recipients were SARS-CoV-2 seropositive at baseline. Spike-specific TCR breadth and depth rose significantly after two AZD1222 doses compared with day 0 and with MenACWY recipients. In the small 56-69-year group, the increase in depth fell short of significance, most likely because of low power.

The time point label of this sample denotes: baseline before first vaccination. The vaccinee samples were drawn from two UK trials, COV001 and COV002, one of which was a single-blind randomized controlled phase 2/3 trial testing AZD1222 (ChAdOx1 nCoV-19) in healthy adults. For TCRbeta chain sequencing, PBMC samples were collected from trial participants at day 0 and at day 28 after the second dose. As to this clone: Which antigen it targets is not known. Base-call qualities are not available, and no considerably larger clone is one nucleotide away.

The CDR3 regions of human TCRbeta chains were analyzed by immunosequencing. Per the source publication's procedure: Repertoire TCRs were matched against a reference library of SARS-CoV-2-specific TCRs generated with the MIRA antigen-specificity platform. Breadth was defined as the fraction of unique TCRs that were SARS-CoV-2-associated. Depth was defined as the fraction of total T cells that were SARS-CoV-2-associated. Using the MIRA data, each spike-specific TCR was mapped to the spike region that the TCR reacts to and placed in a CD4 or CD8 class. Log10-transformed breadth and depth values were compared by one-way ANOVA with Sidak's multiple comparisons tests. Entries here come from immuneACCESS through TCRdb and include only in-frame sequences with V and J called. Some clones fail to appear in such tables; in the studies checked, an unresolved V gene covers under half of the shortfall, and the cause of the remainder is unknown. V and J calls and clone size come straight from that table; D and trimming were deduced from the DNA. A total of approximately 130,000 clones appear in this sample, about 93% of them only once. The top ten hold about 0.91% of the sample.

The junction shows trimming of 1 base on V and 4 bases on J, plus 10 bases between the germline ends. Its CDR3 holds 14 amino acids, cysteine through phenylalanine. The kept DNA is CDR3 alone, 42 bases in frame from the first base. The CDR1 and CDR2 encoded by the germline V gene are KGHSH and LQKENI. The TCR originated in an adult in good health. The material sequenced was peripheral blood, taken on day 0 of AZD1222 vaccination. The chain is encoded by TRBV18 joined to TRBJ1-1; the D gene is unclear. The CDR3 amino acid sequence is: CASSPLGWVTEAFF. In nucleotide form, the sequence is TGTGCCAGCTCACCACTGGGATGGGTCACTGAAGCTTTCTTT.